This T cell receptor (beta chain) was captured by sequencing in a study of shared clonotypes between healthy human individuals (dated by TCRdb to 2019 to 2021). A note on the overall study: The cohort included three men and a couple of women between 18 and 49 years of age. For each donor, CD4 naive and CD4 memory were each given three plates, CD8 naive was given two plates, and CD8 memory was given one plate. To estimate repertoire size and how much clonotypes are shared between individuals, the study performed deep sequencing of blood TCR repertoires from a few healthy adults. To increase sequencing depth and limit assay-specific biases, different laboratories used diverse techniques to prepare libraries and sequence TCR repertoires. Per donor, leukapheresis produced somewhere between about 0.85 and 8.9 billion PBMCs.

CD8 naive samples consisted of CD45RO-negative cells that were positively selected for CCR7, yielding a CD45RA+CCR7+ population without TemRA cells. The donors were healthy, HIV-negative adults who had no recently reported acute infections or vaccinations. Only Caucasian adults living in Nashville, Tennessee, USA were represented among the donors. After blood collection by leukapheresis, PBMCs were isolated using Ficoll-Histopaque density gradient centrifugation and then cryopreserved in the vapor phase of liquid nitrogen. Analytical flow cytometry was used to check the purity and quantity of each magnetically sorted T cell population. Genomic DNA was isolated from every sorted fraction and measured by UV absorbance on a Nanodrop 2000c. General study outcomes and caveats: When a handful of donors were compared, the shared fraction of clonotypes was around 5.1% for naive CD4, approximately 3.5% for naive CD8, 2.3% for memory CD4, and 0.3% to 0.5% for memory CD8. Pairwise subsampling indicated that sequencing depth was expected to affect the degree of clonotype sharing among donors. Compared with non-shared clonotypes, clonotypes shared by all four sorted-subset donors had higher generation probabilities. Only blood was sampled, and tissue TCR repertoires likely differ from those in blood. Even with the large sequencing depth, rarefaction of the sorted-subset datasets indicated that sequencing was incomplete. The small number of donors limited the genetic and exposure-history diversity represented. Naive subsets generally had larger estimated clonotype richness than memory subsets did.

Here V drops 6 bases and J drops 2 bases, and the junction holds 3 bases not matched to any gene. The CDR3 holds 14 amino acids from the cysteine to the phenylalanine. CDR3 DNA is the only sequence kept; it has 42 bases, read in frame from the first base. Reading the germline V gene (reference sequence) gives CDR1 PRHDT and CDR2 FYEKMQ. TCR CDR3 regions were amplified from genomic DNA by multiplex PCR using the deep immunoSEQ assay. For each cell subset, the extracted genomic DNA was distributed evenly across all wells of several immunoSEQ 96-well plates, and each plate served as one replicate. For sorted subsets, approximately 210 ng of genomic DNA, equivalent to tens of thousands of T cell genomes, went into each replicate PCR. Purified libraries were quantified with a Qubit 3.0 fluorometer, sized on a Bioanalyzer 2100, and re-quantified with the KAPA Library Quantification kit. Each immunoSEQ 96-well plate was sequenced on its own single-read 150-cycle Illumina NextSeq 550 flow cell. The original methods were these. Because the immunoSEQ output held only junctional sequences and lacked quality scores, the filtering could not match the filtering applied to full-length reads. Sequences were annotated with PyIR, a Python wrapper for IgBLAST v1.9, and V/J genes and CDR3 were assigned using IMGT germline references. Reads were filtered out if the reads had weak V/J assignments (E-value above 1e-6), no CDR3, stop codons, out-of-frame junctions, or ambiguous translated residues. V3J clonotypes were defined as sequences sharing an identical inferred V gene, J gene, and CDR3 amino acid sequence. Percentage overlap between repertoires was computed as shared unique clonotypes divided by the size of the smaller repertoire. Repertoire richness was assessed with RTK rarefaction, the Chao1 estimator, and Recon v2.1 estimates of unobserved clonotypes. OLGA was used to compute generation probabilities for all TCRbeta clonotypes that the gDNA method yielded from a handful of donors. TCRdb took this table from immuneACCESS and kept in-frame rearrangements with V and J called. Such tables lack part of the clones; where checked against another copy, unresolved V genes explain under half of the gap, and the rest is unexplained. The V and J calls and the clone size are those of that table, but D and trimming were determined from the DNA. This sample holds some 2,000,000 clones; about 94% were observed only once. Of the sample, around 1.1% falls within the top ten clones.

In regard to this clone: It lacks a known antigen. The input lacks base qualities; no much larger clone sits a single base away.

The sequence was collected from a man aged 18 to 30 in good health. The chain couples TRBV13 to TRBJ2-5, and TRBD2 aligns with 10 junction nucleotides. Sequenced material: naive CD8+ T cells sorted from blood. The cell subset or site label corresponds to: CD45RA+CCR7+. The CDR3 region: CASRPAGGQETQYF. The nucleotide sequence reads as follows: TGTGCCAGCAGGCCAGCGGGGGGGCAAGAGACCCAGTACTTC.